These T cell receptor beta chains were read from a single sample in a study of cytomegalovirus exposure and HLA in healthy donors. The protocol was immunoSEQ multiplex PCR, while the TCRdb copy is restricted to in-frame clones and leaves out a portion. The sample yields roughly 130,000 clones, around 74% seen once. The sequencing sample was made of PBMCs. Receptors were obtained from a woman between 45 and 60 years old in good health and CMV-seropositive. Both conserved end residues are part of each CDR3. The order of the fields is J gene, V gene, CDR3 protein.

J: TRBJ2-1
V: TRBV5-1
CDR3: CASSLIFSGGSYNEQFF

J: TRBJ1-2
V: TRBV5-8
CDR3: CASSFNNLAALGSGYTF

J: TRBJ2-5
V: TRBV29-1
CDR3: CSTRTGGETQYF

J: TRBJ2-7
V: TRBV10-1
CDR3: CASNGHASDEQYF

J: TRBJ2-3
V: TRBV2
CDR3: CASSARRGSTDTQYF

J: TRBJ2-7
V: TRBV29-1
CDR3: CSVSASSYEQYF

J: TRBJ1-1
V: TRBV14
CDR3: CASSRHGTGTNTEAFF

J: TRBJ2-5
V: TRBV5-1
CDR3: CASSLQRGPGETQYF

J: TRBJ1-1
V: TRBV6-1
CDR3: CASGGYKVNTEAFF

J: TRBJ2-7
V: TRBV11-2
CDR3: CASSLVAAGYEQYF

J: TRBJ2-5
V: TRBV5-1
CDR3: CASRDPWATAETQYF

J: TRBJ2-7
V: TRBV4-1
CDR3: CASSQELGVRSEQYF

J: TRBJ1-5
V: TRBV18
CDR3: CASSPLLPGNGEPQHF

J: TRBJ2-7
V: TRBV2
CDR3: CARGGRGAHEQYF

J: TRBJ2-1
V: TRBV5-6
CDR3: CASSLQDRTYNEQFF

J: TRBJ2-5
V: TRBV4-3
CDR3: CASSQAFDGRETQYF

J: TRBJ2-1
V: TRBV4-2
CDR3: CASSQGAGNNEQFF

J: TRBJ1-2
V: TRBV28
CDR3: CASSPPGGTGYGYTF

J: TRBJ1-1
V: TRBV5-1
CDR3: CASSLSPAGMSTEAFF

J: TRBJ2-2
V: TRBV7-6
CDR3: CASSSGGPGELFF

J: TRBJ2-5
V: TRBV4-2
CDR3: CASSQDPGGREETQYF

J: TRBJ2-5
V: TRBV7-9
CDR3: CSSSPAWTLLGTQYF